This entry lists 14 T cell receptor beta chains sequenced from one sample in a study of blood T cell repertoires in COVID-19. Using immunoSEQ multiplex PCR, the repertoire was profiled, and TCRdb retains in-frame clones only, with some absent. The table shows 120,000 to 150,000 clones, with roughly 87% occurring only once. The specimen sequenced was peripheral blood. Every receptor here comes from a woman aged 50 to 60 with acute or convalescent COVID-19.

The rearrangement links TRBV7-2 to TRBJ2-3; TRBD2 might be the D (5 bases). Trimming cost V 1 base and J 2 bases, with 10 bases left between them. The CDR3 spans 15 residues. The germline gives CDR1 SGHTA, CDR2 FQGNSA. CDR3 DNA: TGTGCCAGCAGCTTAGTTAGCGACCCCACAGATACGCAGTATTTT. Translation gives CASSLVSDPTDTQYF.

This rearrangement joins TRBV5-1 to TRBJ2-1; D uncertain. Trimming shortened V by 1 base and J by 4 bases, and 12 bases separated the two germline ends. The germline CDR1 and CDR2 sequences are SGHRS and YFSETQ. There are 15 residues in the CDR3. CDR3 DNA sequence: TGCGCCAGCAGCTTGACCGAGGTCCCTTACAATGAGCAGTTCTTC. Translated: CASSLTEVPYNEQFF.

This rearrangement joins TRBV19 to TRBJ1-5; D is possibly TRBD1 (6 bases). V lost 2 bases and J 6 bases, leaving 14 bases between the germline ends. The CDR3 spans 15 residues. Per germline, CDR1 LNHDA and CDR2 SQIVND (reference sequence). CDR3 residues: CASSILGAGGQPQHF. CDR3 in DNA: TGTGCCAGTAGTATATTGGGGGCAGGTGGTCAGCCCCAGCATTTT.

With regard to this clone: In the same sample, other DNA sequences code for this CDR3. This chain uses TRBV30 with TRBJ1-1; TRBD1 is a possible D gene (5 bases). Deletions cut 2 bases from V and 2 bases from J, with 6 bases between. This CDR3 is built from 12 residues. Germline loops: CDR1 GTSNPN, CDR2 SVGIG (reference sequence). CDR3 sequence (DNA): TGTGCCTGGAGTCAGGGAAACACTGAAGCTTTCTTT. It codes for CAWSQGNTEAFF.

The CDR3 region is CASSLVGVVDEQYF. DNA for the CDR3: TGTGCCAGCAGCTTAGTGGGCGTAGTCGACGAGCAGTACTTC. J is TRBJ2-7 and V is TRBV11-2; no definite D call. Looked up from germline, CDR1 is SGHAT and CDR2 is FQNNGV. The germline V and J ends were trimmed by 1 base and 5 bases, with 12 bases remaining between them. CDR3 length equals 14 residues.

This chain uses TRBV27 with TRBJ1-1, with 9 bases identical to TRBD1. J gave up 4 bases and V 8 bases, and 8 bases lay outside the gene matches. The germline gives CDR1 MNHEY, CDR2 SMNVEV (reference sequence). The CDR3 totals 14 residues. The CDR3 sequence: CASGNRGPGTEAFF. CDR3 nucleotide sequence: TGTGCCAGCGGAAACAGGGGGCCGGGCACTGAAGCTTTCTTT.

The chain links TRBV10-3 to TRBJ2-1; 10 bases align to TRBD2. The trim removed 0 bases at V and 10 bases at J, leaving 3 bases unmatched. Germline loops: CDR1 ENHRY, CDR2 SYGVKD. The CDR3 totals 14 residues. CDR3 residues: CAISESRTSGEQFF. CDR3 DNA sequence: TGTGCCATCAGTGAGTCTCGGACTAGCGGCGAGCAGTTCTTC.

The J gene is TRBJ2-1, the V gene TRBV25-1; D ambiguous. V lost 0 bases and J lost 6, with 12 bases in between. Germline loops: CDR1 MGHDK, CDR2 SYGVNS. The CDR3 loop spans 15 amino acids. The DNA for the CDR3 is TGTGCCAGCAGTGAATACAGTTTCTTAGCCAATGAGCAGTTCTTC. Residues: CASSEYSFLANEQFF.

The chain is built from TRBV19 and TRBJ2-7, with 10 bases identical to TRBD2. The germline CDR1 and CDR2 sequences are LNHDA and SQIVND (reference sequence). The CDR3 covers 16 residues. V was clipped by 5 bases and J by 0 bases; unmatched bases: 7. The CDR3 DNA follows: TGTGCCAGTAGTGAGTGGACTAGCGGTTACTCCTACGAGCAGTACTTC. Translated, it gives CASSEWTSGYSYEQYF.

The chain couples TRBV11-3 to TRBJ2-5; 11 bases are a match to TRBD1. The CDR3 covers 15 residues. The germline V gene has CDR1 SGHNT and CDR2 YENEEA. V shed 3 bases, J shed 5 bases, and the junction held 5 bases outside the gene matches. The CDR3 DNA follows: TGTGCCAGCAGCTTGCGAGGACAGGGGGCCGAGACCCAGTACTTC. This sequence encodes CASSLRGQGAETQYF.

This clone was seen a few times. The genes are TRBV6-5 and TRBJ2-7, with a possible D match to TRBD2 (6 bases). The CDR3 is 14 residues long. With 7 bases removed from V and 3 bases from J, the gap between germline ends came to 16 bases. The V gene's germline CDR1 is MNHEY and CDR2 SVGAGI. This chain's CDR3 is CASNPAGRSYEQYF. In nucleotides, the CDR3 is TGTGCCAGCAACCCGGCAGGGAGGAGCTACGAGCAGTACTTC.

The chain couples TRBV12-5 to TRBJ2-2; the match to TRBD2 covers 9 bases. The V gene end was trimmed by 6 bases and the J gene end by 0 bases; junction bases not matched to a gene: 5. Germline CDR1 is LGHNT and CDR2 is FRNRAP. This CDR3 has 16 amino acids. For the CDR3, the DNA is TGTGCTAGTGGCCAAGCTAGCGGGGCGAACACCGGGGAGCTGTTTTTT. Protein: CASGQASGANTGELFF. The entire variable domain, with the rest obtained from reference TRBV12-5 and TRBJ2-2, is as follows: DARVTQTPRHKVTEMGQEVTMRCQPILGHNTVFWYRQTMMQGLELLAYFRNRAPLDDSGMPKDRFSAEMPDATLATLKIQPSEPRDSAVYFCASGQASGANTGELFFGEGSRLTVL.

Worth noting for this clone: A much more abundant neighbour one base away suggests this may be a read error. The CDR3 DNA reads TGTGCCAGCAGCTTAGAGCAGGGGAACTATGGCTACACCTTC. This codes for CASSLEQGNYGYTF. V usage is TRBV11-2 and J usage is TRBJ1-2; TRBD1 might be the D (6 bases). Trimming removed 0 bases from V and 2 bases from J, with 7 bases in between. Germline V gene lookup returns CDR1 SGHAT and CDR2 FQNNGV. The CDR3 runs to 14 residues.

CDR3: CASSLVVDEQFF. CDR3 DNA: TGCGCCAGCAGCTTGGTAGTCGATGAGCAGTTCTTC. V usage is TRBV5-1 and J usage is TRBJ2-1, with no clear D. CDR3 length: 12 residues. V gave up 0 bases and J gave up 8 bases, with 6 bases separating them. Looked up from germline, CDR1 is SGHRS and CDR2 is YFSETQ.